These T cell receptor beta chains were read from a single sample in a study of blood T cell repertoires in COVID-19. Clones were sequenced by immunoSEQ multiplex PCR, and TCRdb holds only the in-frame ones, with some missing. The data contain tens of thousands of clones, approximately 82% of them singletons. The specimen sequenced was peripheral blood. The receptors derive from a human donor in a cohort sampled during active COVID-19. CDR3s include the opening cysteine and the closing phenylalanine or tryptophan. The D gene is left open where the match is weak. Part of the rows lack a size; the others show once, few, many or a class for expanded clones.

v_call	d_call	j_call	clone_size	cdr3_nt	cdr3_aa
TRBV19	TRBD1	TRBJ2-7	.	TGTGCCAGTAGTAGGGTTTGGGACAGAACCTACGAGCAGTACTTC	CASSRVWDRTYEQYF
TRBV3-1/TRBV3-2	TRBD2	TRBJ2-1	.	TGTGCCAGCAGCCAAGATCTAGCGGGTGAGCAGTTCTTC	CASSQDLAGEQFF
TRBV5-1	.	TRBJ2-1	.	TGCGCCAGCAGCTTGGCCTTGGCCAATGAGCAGTTCTTC	CASSLALANEQFF
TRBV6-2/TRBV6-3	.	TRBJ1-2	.	TGTGCCAGCAGTTACGGGGAGTACCGCCGCTTGAGGGACTATGGCTACACCTTC	CASSYGEYRRLRDYGYTF
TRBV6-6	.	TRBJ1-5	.	TGTGCCAGCAGTCGTAGGTCCACCGGGACTGAGGATCAGCCCCAGCATTTT	CASSRRSTGTEDQPQHF
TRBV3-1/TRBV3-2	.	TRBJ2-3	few	TGTGCCAGCAGCCAAGAAGGGGAGGTGCAGTATTTT	CASSQEGEVQYF
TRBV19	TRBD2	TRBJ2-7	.	TGTGCCAGTAGTATAGATGCTCCTAGCGGGGAGATCTACGAGCAGTACTTC	CASSIDAPSGEIYEQYF
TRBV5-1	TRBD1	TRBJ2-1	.	TGCGCCAGCAGCCTGATGGGACAGAGCTCCTACAATGAGCAGTTCTTC	CASSLMGQSSYNEQFF
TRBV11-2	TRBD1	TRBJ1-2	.	TGTGCCAGCAGCCTCGGACAGGGCTATGGCTACACCTTC	CASSLGQGYGYTF
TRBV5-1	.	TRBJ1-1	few	TGCGCCAGCAGCCTGGACTGGAACACTGAAGCTTTCTTT	CASSLDWNTEAFF
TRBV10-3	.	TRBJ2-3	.	TGTGCCATCAGGTTCGGGGATACGCAGTATTTT	CAIRFGDTQYF
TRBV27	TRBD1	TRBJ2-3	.	TGTGCCAGCAGTCCCGGGGAGGGGACAGGGCGTACAGATACGCAGTATTTT	CASSPGEGTGRTDTQYF
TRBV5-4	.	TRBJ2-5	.	TGTGCCAGCAGCTTGGGGGGGCAGAGGGCTCCTGGAGAGACCCAGTACTTC	CASSLGGQRAPGETQYF
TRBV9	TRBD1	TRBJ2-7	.	TGTGCCAGCAGCGTAGGGGGGACAGGCCCCTACGAGCAGTACTTC	CASSVGGTGPYEQYF
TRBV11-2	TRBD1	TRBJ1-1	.	TGTGCCAGCAGCTCACAGGGGTACACTGAAGCTTTCTTT	CASSSQGYTEAFF
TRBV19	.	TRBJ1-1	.	TGTGCCAGTAGTACCACAGGGAACACTGAAGCTTTCTTT	CASSTTGNTEAFF
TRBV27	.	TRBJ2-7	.	TGTGCCAGCAGATCGAGGTTGGGGGGCGAGCAGTACTTC	CASRSRLGGEQYF
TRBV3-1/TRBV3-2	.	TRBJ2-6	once	TGTGCCAGCAGCCATATCTCTGGGGCCAACGTCCTGACTTTC	CASSHISGANVLTF
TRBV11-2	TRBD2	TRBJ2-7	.	TGTGCCAGCAGCTTAGACCTAGCGGGAGACTATTTTTACGAGCAGTACTTC	CASSLDLAGDYFYEQYF